Listed below are T cell receptor beta chains from one sample, sequenced in a study of blood T cell repertoires in COVID-19. The repertoire was sequenced with immunoSEQ multiplex PCR; TCRdb's copy has only in-frame clones and lacks some. The sample yields hundreds of thousands of clones, approximately 83% seen once. Sequenced input: peripheral blood. These receptors all stem from a woman in her twenties or thirties who had recovered from COVID-19. The CDR3 runs from the conserved cysteine through the conserved F or W. D genes are given only for firm matches. Clone size appears in some rows only: once, few, many, or a class for an expanded clone.

size | J | V | D | CDR3 | DNA
NA | TRBJ1-1 | TRBV6-5 | NA | CASSYNGLNTEAFF | TGTGCCAGCAGTTACAACGGTCTGAACACTGAAGCTTTCTTT
NA | TRBJ1-4 | TRBV25-1 | TRBD1 | CASSQRGLSYEKLFF | TGTGCCAGCAGTCAAAGGGGGCTCTCGTATGAAAAACTGTTTTTT
NA | TRBJ2-1 | TRBV4-2 | NA | CASSQGTLAIYNEQFF | TGTGCCAGCAGCCAAGGGACACTAGCAATCTACAATGAGCAGTTCTTC
NA | TRBJ1-1 | TRBV5-1 | NA | CASSPAGVTEAFF | TGCGCCAGCAGCCCAGCGGGGGTTACTGAAGCTTTCTTT
NA | TRBJ1-5 | TRBV7-8 | NA | CASSLARGSNQPQHF | TGTGCCAGCAGCTTAGCCCGGGGAAGCAATCAGCCCCAGCATTTT
NA | TRBJ1-2 | TRBV29-1 | NA | CSVLPEGGYGYTF | TGCAGCGTTTTGCCCGAGGGCGGCTATGGCTACACCTTC
few | TRBJ2-7 | TRBV4-2 | TRBD2 | CASSHDLSGSKTYEQYF | TGTGCCAGCAGCCACGACCTTAGCGGGAGTAAGACCTACGAGCAGTACTTC
NA | TRBJ1-3 | TRBV28 | NA | CASSFDIVSGNTIYF | TGTGCCAGCAGTTTTGACATAGTCTCTGGAAACACCATATATTTT
NA | TRBJ1-4 | TRBV7-9 | TRBD1 | CASSLAGGTVNEKLFF | TGTGCCAGCAGCTTAGCAGGCGGGACAGTTAATGAAAAACTGTTTTTT
NA | TRBJ2-7 | TRBV28 | TRBD2 | CASSSPGLADYEQYF | TGTGCCAGCAGTTCGCCGGGACTAGCGGATTACGAGCAGTACTTC
NA | TRBJ1-1 | TRBV10-1 | NA | CASNFDGRTNTEAFF | TGCGCCAGCAATTTCGACGGGAGGACGAACACTGAAGCTTTCTTT
NA | TRBJ2-4 | TRBV19 | TRBD1 | CASRRTGGSAKNIQYF | TGTGCCAGTAGGCGTACAGGGGGTTCAGCCAAAAACATTCAGTACTTC
NA | TRBJ2-1 | TRBV6-5 | TRBD2 | CAARAVAGAEQFF | TGTGCCGCCCGGGCGGTAGCGGGGGCCGAGCAGTTCTTC
NA | TRBJ2-7 | TRBV19 | TRBD1 | CASSTLGQGLYEQYF | TGTGCCAGTAGTACTTTGGGACAGGGACTCTACGAGCAGTACTTC
NA | TRBJ2-2 | TRBV4-1 | TRBD2 | CASSQERAGGSGELFF | TGCGCCAGCAGCCAAGAAAGGGCGGGGGGATCCGGGGAGCTGTTTTTT
NA | TRBJ2-7 | TRBV11-2 | NA | CASSLMAGSYEQYF | TGTGCCAGCAGCTTAATGGCAGGGTCCTACGAGCAGTACTTC
NA | TRBJ2-4 | TRBV30 | TRBD2 | CAWSVWRGDVAKNIQYF | TGTGCCTGGAGTGTTTGGCGGGGGGACGTAGCCAAAAACATTCAGTACTTC
NA | TRBJ1-5 | TRBV19 | NA | CASSGGGIQPQHF | TGTGCCAGTAGTGGGGGAGGCATTCAGCCCCAGCATTTT
few | TRBJ1-2 | TRBV19 | NA | CASSIVGSNGYTF | TGTGCCAGTAGTATAGTCGGGAGCAATGGCTACACCTTC
NA | TRBJ1-4 | TRBV5-1 | NA | CASSLEIAGGLREKLFF | TGCGCCAGCAGCTTGGAGATTGCTGGGGGACTAAGAGAAAAACTGTTTTTT
NA | TRBJ1-2 | TRBV25-1 | TRBD1 | CASSDHRTGKNGYTF | TGTGCCAGCAGTGACCACCGGACAGGGAAGAATGGCTACACCTTC
NA | TRBJ1-2 | TRBV10-3 | NA | CATKKQGADHDYGYTF | TGTGCCACGAAGAAACAAGGGGCCGATCATGACTATGGCTACACCTTC
NA | TRBJ2-1 | TRBV28 | TRBD2 | CASSSVIQRERNEQFF | TGTGCCAGCAGTTCCGTTATACAGCGGGAGAGGAATGAGCAGTTCTTC
few | TRBJ1-5 | TRBV2 | NA | CASSEGGAIQPQHF | TGTGCCAGCAGTGAGGGGGGGGCCATTCAGCCCCAGCATTTT
once | TRBJ2-7 | TRBV7-2 | TRBD2 | CASSLARGLAGYSYEQYF | TGTGCCAGCAGCTTAGCGCGGGGACTAGCGGGATACTCCTACGAGCAGTACTTC
NA | TRBJ2-7 | TRBV6-1 | NA | CASSDGRYSPYEQYF | TGTGCCAGCAGTGATGGCCGATATTCCCCGTACGAGCAGTACTTC